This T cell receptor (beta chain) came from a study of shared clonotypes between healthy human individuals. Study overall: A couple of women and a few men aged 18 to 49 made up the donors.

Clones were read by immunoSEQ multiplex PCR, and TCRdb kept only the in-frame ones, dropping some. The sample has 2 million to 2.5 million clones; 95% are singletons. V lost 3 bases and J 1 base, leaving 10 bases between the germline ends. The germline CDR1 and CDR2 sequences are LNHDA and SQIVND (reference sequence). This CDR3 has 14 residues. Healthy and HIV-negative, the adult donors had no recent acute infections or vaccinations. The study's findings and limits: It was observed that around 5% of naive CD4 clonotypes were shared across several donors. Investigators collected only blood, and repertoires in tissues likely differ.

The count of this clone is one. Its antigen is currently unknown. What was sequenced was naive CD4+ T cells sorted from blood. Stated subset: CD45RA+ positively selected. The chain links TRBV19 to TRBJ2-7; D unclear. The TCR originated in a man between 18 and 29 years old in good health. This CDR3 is CASSIDKKSYEQYF. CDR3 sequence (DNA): TGTGCCAGTAGTATCGACAAGAAATCCTACGAGCAGTACTTC.